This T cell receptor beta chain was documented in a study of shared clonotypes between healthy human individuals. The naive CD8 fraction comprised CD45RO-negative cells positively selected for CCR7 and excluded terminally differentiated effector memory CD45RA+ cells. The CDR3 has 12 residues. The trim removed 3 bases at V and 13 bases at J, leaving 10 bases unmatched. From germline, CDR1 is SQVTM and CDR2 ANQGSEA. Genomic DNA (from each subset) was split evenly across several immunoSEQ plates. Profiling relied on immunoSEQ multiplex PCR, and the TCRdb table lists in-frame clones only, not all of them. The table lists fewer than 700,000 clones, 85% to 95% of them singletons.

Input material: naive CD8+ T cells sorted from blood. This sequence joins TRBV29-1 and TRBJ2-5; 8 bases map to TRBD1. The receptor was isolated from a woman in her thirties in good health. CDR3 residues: CSVEGQDFGAYF. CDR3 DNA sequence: TGCAGCGTTGAGGGACAGGATTTTGGGGCGTACTTC.